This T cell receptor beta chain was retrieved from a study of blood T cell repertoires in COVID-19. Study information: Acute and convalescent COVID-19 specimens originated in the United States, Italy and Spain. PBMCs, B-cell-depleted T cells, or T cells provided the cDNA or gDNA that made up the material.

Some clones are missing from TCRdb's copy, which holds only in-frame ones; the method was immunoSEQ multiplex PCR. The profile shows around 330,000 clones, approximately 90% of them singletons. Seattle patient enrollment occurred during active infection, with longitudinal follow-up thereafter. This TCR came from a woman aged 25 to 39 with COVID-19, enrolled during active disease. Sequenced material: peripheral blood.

CDR3 residues: CASSQGDRGETQYF. The DNA of the CDR3 is TGCGCCAGCAGCCAAGGGGACAGGGGGGAGACCCAGTACTTC. The chain combines TRBV4-3 with TRBJ2-5; 11 nucleotides agree with TRBD1. The germline gives CDR1 LGHNA, CDR2 YSLEER. V trimming: 1 base; J trimming: 5 bases; junction bases outside the gene matches: 0. This CDR3 has 14 amino acids.